In its sample, the clone carrying this T cell receptor (beta chain) was seen many times. Its specificity is unknown. The record originates from a study of T cells after yellow fever vaccination. General study points: Most primary-vaccination clones recurred post-booster (roughly 96% CD4, about 87% CD8).

MiXCR, run by TCRdb on the 5' RACE reads, gives a single entry per CDR3 protein. The table lists about 220,000 distinct CDR3 sequences, less than 3.5% of them singletons, with around 3% in the top ten. This CDR3 has 16 residues. Germline V CDR1 and CDR2: SEHNR, FQNEAQ (reference sequence). The ends lost 7 bases at V and 5 bases at J; junction bases unmatched: 15. The chain carries TRBV7-9 and TRBJ2-7; 9 bases are a match to TRBD1. The source material was CD4+ T cells sorted from PBMCs, sampled 10 days after the yellow fever booster vaccination. This sequence originates from a man younger than 35 who received the YFV17D yellow fever vaccine. CDR3 sequence: CASNPRGGQGTDEQYF. Here the CDR3 DNA reads TGTGCCAGCAACCCCAGGGGGGGACAGGGTACGGACGAGCAGTACTTC.